The clone carrying this TCR beta chain was seen only a few times. Its target is not known. Isolated RNA was reverse transcribed in full, so expressed TCRB transcripts were sequenced. This table comes from immunoSEQ multiplex PCR, and its TCRdb copy is limited to in-frame clones, with some not included. The sample shows around 170,000 clones, around 9.7% of them seen only once. The sample is drawn from a study of beta chain features in type 1 diabetes. Study-wide results and caveats: Shortening of TCRB CDR3s, moderate but significant, appeared in all four CD4+ subsets of Type 1 diabetes patients.

The CDR3 runs to 14 residues. Germline-derived CDR1 and CDR2 are SGHVS and FQNEAQ. Trimming removed 5 bases from V and 1 base from J, with 12 bases in between. The sequenced sample was central memory CD4+ T cells from blood. The V call is TRBV7-8, the J call TRBJ2-7; D might be TRBD1 (5 bases). The source is a woman aged 25 to 39 with type 1 diabetes. The CDR3 sequence is CASSARQLSYEQYF. For the CDR3, the DNA is TGTGCCAGCAGCGCAAGACAGTTATCCTACGAGCAGTACTTC.